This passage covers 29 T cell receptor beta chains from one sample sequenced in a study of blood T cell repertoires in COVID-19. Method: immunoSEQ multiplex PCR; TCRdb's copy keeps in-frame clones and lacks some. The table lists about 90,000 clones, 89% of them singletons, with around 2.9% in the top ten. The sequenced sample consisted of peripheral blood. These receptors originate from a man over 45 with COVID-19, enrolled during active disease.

The CDR3 DNA sequence: TGTGCCAGCAGCCAGAACGGGGGGGACCACAATGAGCAGTTCTTC. Its translation: CASSQNGGDHNEQFF. The chain carries TRBV4-2 and TRBJ2-1; TRBD2 agrees at 8 bases. Germline V gives CDR1 LGHNA, CDR2 YNFKEQ. J gave up 5 bases and V 3 bases, and 6 bases lay outside the gene matches. The CDR3 has 15 residues.

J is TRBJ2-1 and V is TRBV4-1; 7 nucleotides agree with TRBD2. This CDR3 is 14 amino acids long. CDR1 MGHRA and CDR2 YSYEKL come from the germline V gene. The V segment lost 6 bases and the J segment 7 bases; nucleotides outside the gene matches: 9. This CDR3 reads CASRPKPGGNEQFF. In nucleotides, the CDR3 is TGCGCCAGCAGGCCGAAGCCGGGGGGAAATGAGCAGTTCTTC.

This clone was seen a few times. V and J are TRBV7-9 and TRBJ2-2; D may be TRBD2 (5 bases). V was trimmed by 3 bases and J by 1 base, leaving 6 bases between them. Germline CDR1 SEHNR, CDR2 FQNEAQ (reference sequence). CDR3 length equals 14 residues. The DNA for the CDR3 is TGTGCCAGCAGCTTTGGACTGAACACCGGGGAGCTGTTTTTT. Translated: CASSFGLNTGELFF.

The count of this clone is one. In DNA form, the CDR3 reads TGTGCCAGCAGCTTAGAGGAGACCCAGTACTTC. This codes for CASSLEETQYF. The V and J genes are TRBV5-6 and TRBJ2-5; D is unclear. Germline V gene lookup returns CDR1 SGHDT and CDR2 YYEEEE. The V end lost 2 bases, the J end lost 5 bases, and 4 bases lay between the germline ends. This CDR3 comprises 11 residues. Looking up the rest from reference TRBV5-6 and TRBJ2-5 gives the full variable domain: DAGVTQSPTHLIKTRGQQVTLRCSPKSGHDTVSWYQQALGQGPQFIFQYYEEEERQRGNFPDRFSGHQFPNYSSELNVNALLLGDSALYLCASSLEETQYFGPGTRLLVL.

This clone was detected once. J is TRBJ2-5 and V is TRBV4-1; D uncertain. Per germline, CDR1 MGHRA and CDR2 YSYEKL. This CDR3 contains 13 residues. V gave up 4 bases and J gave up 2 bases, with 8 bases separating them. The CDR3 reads CASSRSQQETQYF. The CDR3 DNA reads TGCGCCAGCAGCCGGAGTCAACAAGAGACCCAGTACTTC.

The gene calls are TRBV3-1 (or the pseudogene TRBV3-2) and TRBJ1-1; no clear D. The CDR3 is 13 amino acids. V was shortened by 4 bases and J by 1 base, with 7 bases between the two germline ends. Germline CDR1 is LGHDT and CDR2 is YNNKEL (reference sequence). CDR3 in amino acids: CASSPHQNTEAFF. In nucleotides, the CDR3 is TGTGCCAGCAGCCCACACCAGAACACTGAAGCTTTCTTT.

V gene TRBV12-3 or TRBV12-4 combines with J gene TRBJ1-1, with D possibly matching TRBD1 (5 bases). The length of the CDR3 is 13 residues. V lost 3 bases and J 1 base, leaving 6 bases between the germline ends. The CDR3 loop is CASSFGQNTEAFF. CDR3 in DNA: TGTGCCAGCAGTTTTGGACAGAACACTGAAGCTTTCTTT.

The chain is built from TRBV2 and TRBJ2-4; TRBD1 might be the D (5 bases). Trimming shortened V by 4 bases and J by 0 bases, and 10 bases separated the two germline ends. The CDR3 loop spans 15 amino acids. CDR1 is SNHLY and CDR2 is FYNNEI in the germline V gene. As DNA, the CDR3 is TGTGCCAGCAGTGCGGACATTCTAGCCAAAAACATTCAGTACTTC. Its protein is CASSADILAKNIQYF.

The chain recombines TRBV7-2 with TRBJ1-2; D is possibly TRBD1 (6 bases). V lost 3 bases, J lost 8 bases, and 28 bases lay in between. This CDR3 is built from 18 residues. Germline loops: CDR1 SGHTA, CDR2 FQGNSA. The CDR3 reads CASSFHAGTQNKAGGYTF. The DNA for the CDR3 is TGTGCCAGCAGCTTTCACGCAGGGACACAAAATAAAGCTGGAGGCTACACCTTC.

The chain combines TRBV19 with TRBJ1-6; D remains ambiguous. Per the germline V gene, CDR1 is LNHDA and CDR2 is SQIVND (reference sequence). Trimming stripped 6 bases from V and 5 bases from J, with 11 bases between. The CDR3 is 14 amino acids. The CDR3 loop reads CASRRSLDNSPLHF. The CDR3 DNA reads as TGTGCCAGTAGAAGAAGCTTGGATAATTCACCCCTCCACTTT.

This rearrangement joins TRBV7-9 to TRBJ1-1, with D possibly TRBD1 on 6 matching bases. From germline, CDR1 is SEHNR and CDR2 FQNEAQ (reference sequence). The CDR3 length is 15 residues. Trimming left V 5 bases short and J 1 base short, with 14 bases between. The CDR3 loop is CASSIGAGANTEAFF. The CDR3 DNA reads TGTGCCAGCAGCATTGGGGCAGGGGCGAACACTGAAGCTTTCTTT. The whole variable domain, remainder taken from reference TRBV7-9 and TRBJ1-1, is DTGVSQNPRHKITKRGQNVTFRCDPISEHNRLYWYRQTLGQGPEFLTYFQNEAQLEKSRLLSDRFSAERPKGSFSTLEIQRTEQGDSAMYLCASSIGAGANTEAFFGQGTRLTVV.

The CDR3: CASSRGQYNEQFF. CDR3 bases: TGTGCCAGCAGCCGAGGACAGTACAATGAGCAGTTCTTC. The chain has TRBV5-4 and TRBJ2-1; the D gene is possibly TRBD1 (6 bases). Deletions cut 4 bases from V and 4 bases from J, with 9 bases between. Germline CDR1 is SGHNT and CDR2 is YYREEE (reference sequence). The CDR3 runs to 13 residues. Supplemented by reference TRBV5-4 and TRBJ2-1, the full variable domain reads ETGVTQSPTHLIKTRGQQVTLRCSSQSGHNTVSWYQQALGQGPQFIFQYYREEENGRGNFPPRFSGLQFPNYSSELNVNALELDDSALYLCASSRGQYNEQFFGPGTRLTVL.

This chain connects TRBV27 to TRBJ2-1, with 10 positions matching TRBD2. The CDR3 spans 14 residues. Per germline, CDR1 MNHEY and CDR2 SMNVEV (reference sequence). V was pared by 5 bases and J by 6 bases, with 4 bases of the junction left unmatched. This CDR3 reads CASSIAGGFNEQFF. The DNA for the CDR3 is TGTGCCAGCAGTATAGCGGGGGGATTCAATGAGCAGTTCTTC.

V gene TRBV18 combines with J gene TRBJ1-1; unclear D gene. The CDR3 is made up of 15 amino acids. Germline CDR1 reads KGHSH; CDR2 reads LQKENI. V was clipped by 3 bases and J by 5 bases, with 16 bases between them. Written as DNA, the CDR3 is TGTGCCAGCTCACCCTCCGCCTTACCGGGGACTGAAGCTTTCTTT. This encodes CASSPSALPGTEAFF.

The CDR3 loop is CASSLRLGEGSYEQYF. CDR3 DNA: TGTGCCAGCAGCTTGAGATTAGGGGAGGGCTCCTACGAGCAGTACTTC. J is TRBJ2-7 and V is TRBV5-8; 7 bases are shared with TRBD2. After removal of 1 base from V and 0 bases from J, the junction contained 7 bases not matched to a gene. Germline loops: CDR1 SGHTS, CDR2 YDEGEE. CDR3 size: 16 residues.

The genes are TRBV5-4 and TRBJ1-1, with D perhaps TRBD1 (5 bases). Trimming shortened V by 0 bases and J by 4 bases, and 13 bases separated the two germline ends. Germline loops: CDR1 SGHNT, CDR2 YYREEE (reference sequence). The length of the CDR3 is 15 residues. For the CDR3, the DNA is TGTGCCAGCAGCTTGGCCGGGGGTTTGGGCACTGAAGCTTTCTTT. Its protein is CASSLAGGLGTEAFF. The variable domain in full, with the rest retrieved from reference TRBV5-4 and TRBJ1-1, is ETGVTQSPTHLIKTRGQQVTLRCSSQSGHNTVSWYQQALGQGPQFIFQYYREEENGRGNFPPRFSGLQFPNYSSELNVNALELDDSALYLCASSLAGGLGTEAFFGQGTRLTVV.

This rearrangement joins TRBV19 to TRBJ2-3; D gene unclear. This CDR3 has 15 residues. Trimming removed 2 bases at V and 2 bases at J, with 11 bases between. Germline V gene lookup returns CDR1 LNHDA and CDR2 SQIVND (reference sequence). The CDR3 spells CASSIRSGPTDTQYF. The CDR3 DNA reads TGTGCCAGTAGTATAAGATCGGGTCCCACAGATACGCAGTATTTT.

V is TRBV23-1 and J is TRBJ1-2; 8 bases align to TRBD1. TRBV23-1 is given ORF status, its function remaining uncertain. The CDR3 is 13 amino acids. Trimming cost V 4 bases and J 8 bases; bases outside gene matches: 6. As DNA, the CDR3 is TGCGCCAGCAGTCTTGAGGACAGGGAAGGCTACACCTTC. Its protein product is CASSLEDREGYTF.

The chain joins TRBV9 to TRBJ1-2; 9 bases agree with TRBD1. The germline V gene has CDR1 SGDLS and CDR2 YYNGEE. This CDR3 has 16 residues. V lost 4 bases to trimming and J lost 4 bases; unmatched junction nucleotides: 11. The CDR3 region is CASSLGTGQTIYGYTF. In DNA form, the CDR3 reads TGTGCCAGCAGCCTCGGGACAGGGCAAACCATCTATGGCTACACCTTC.

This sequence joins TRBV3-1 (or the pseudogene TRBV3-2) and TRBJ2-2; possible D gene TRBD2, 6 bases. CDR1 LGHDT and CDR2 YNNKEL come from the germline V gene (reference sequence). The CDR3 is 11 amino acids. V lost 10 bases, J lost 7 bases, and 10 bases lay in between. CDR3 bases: TGTGCCACCCAGGGAGGCGGGGAGCTGTTTTTT. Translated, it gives CATQGGGELFF.

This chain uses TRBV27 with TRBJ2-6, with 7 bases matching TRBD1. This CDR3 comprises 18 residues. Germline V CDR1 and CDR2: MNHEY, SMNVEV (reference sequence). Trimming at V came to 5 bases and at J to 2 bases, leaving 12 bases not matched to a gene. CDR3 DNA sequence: TGTGCCAGCAGTCCAGGAGGACAGGTTCGGGCTGGGGCCAACGTCCTGACTTTC. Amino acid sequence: CASSPGGQVRAGANVLTF.

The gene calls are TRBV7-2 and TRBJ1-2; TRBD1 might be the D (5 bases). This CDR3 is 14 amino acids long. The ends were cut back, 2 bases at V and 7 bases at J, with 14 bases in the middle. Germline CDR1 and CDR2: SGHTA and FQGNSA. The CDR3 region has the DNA TGTGCCAGCAGCTTATTGATGGGGCCGGTTGGCTACACCTTC. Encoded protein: CASSLLMGPVGYTF.

The CDR3 nucleotides are TGTGCCACCAGTGATTTGGCGGGGTTGGATGAGCAGTTCTTC. Protein: CATSDLAGLDEQFF. V gene TRBV24-1 combines with J gene TRBJ2-1, with D tentatively TRBD2 (6 bases). The V gene lost 0 bases and the J gene lost 8 bases, with 10 bases spanning the gap. The length of the CDR3 is 14 residues. Germline CDR1 reads KGHDR; CDR2 reads SFDVKD.

The DNA of the CDR3 is TGTGCCATCATAGCGAGTGAGTCAGGCTATGGCTACACCTTC. This translates into CAIIASESGYGYTF. The genes are TRBV10-3 and TRBJ1-2; no definite D call. CDR1 and CDR2 (germline): ENHRY, SYGVKD. The CDR3 has 14 residues. V lost 7 bases and J 4 bases, leaving 16 bases between the germline ends.

This CDR3 is CASSQGLAGGQGEQFF. The CDR3 coding sequence is TGTGCCAGCAGCCAAGGACTAGCGGGGGGTCAGGGAGAGCAGTTCTTC. The rearrangement joins TRBV3-1 (or the pseudogene TRBV3-2) to TRBJ2-1, with 13 bases fitting TRBD2. V trimming: 1 base; J trimming: 10 bases; junction bases outside the gene matches: 7. Germline V CDR1 and CDR2: LGHDT, YNNKEL (reference sequence). The CDR3 is 16 residues long.

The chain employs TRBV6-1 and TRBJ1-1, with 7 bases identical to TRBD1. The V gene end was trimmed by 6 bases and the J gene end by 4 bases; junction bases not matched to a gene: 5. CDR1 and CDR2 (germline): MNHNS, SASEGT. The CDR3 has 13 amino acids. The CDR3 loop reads CASRDRALTEAFF. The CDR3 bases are TGTGCCAGCAGAGACAGGGCCCTCACTGAAGCTTTCTTT.

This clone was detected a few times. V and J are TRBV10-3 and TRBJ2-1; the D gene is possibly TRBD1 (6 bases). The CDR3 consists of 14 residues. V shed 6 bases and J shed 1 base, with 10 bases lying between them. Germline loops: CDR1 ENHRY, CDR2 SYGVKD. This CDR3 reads CAIRGQESYNEQFF. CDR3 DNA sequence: TGTGCCATCAGGGGACAAGAGTCCTACAATGAGCAGTTCTTC.

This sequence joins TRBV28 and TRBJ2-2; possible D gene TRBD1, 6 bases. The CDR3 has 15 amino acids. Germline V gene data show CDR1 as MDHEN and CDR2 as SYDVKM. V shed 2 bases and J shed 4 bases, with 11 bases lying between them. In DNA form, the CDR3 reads TGTGCCAGCAGTTTAGGGGGCGGTAGCACCGGGGAGCTGTTTTTT. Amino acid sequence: CASSLGGGSTGELFF.

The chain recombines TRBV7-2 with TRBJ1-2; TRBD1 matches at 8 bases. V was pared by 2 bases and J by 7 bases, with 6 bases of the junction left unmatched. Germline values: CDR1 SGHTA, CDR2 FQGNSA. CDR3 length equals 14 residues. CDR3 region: CASSLPGGVSGYTF. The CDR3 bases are TGTGCCAGCAGCTTACCAGGGGGCGTCTCTGGCTACACCTTC.